This TCR beta chain was recorded in a study of blood T cell repertoires in COVID-19 (dated by TCRdb to about 2020). Looking at the study overall: Samples from collaborators originated in the United States, Italy and Spain and spanned both the acute and convalescent phases of COVID-19. A de-identified subject ID, COVID-19 status, age in years and sex were almost always included in the sample metadata. The samples were drawn from two sources: the first 160 participants of the ongoing ImmuneRACE study, and approximately 1,300 subjects contributed by 6 global collaborators. The dataset comprised deeply sampled blood TCRbeta repertoires from subjects exposed to, actively infected with, or recovered from COVID-19. Where available, HLA class I and class II types were taken from metadata supplied by the sample provider and were not determined by assay-based typing. The prospective study material was composed of cDNA or gDNA derived from T cells, B-cell-depleted T cells, or PBMCs. The repertoires were released in a freely available public database intended as a resource for research on the immune response to SARS-CoV-2. Here is what the overall study found, with its caveats: The amount of clinical and demographic metadata varied by source and participant and was provided uncurated.

CDR3 length: 14 amino acids, cysteine to phenylalanine. Only CDR3 DNA is held: 42 bases, read in frame from base 1. Trimming takes 6 bases off V and 6 bases off J; junction bases not matched to a gene: 8. Per the germline V gene, KGHSH is the CDR1 and LQKENI is the CDR2. Participants in the prospective study were enrolled through a virtual design, were aged roughly 18 to 90 years, and lived in 20 to 30 United States geographic areas. To assign participants to cohorts, the prospective study relied on clinical history that participants themselves reported in a screening survey and a study questionnaire. Recovered participants in ImmuneRACE Cohort 3 were defined as having two consecutive negative NP/OP PCR tests, clearance from a healthcare professional, or resolution of symptoms. Each participant in the prospective study had whole blood, serum and a nasopharyngeal or oropharyngeal swab collected by mobile phlebotomists. Additional blood draws and questionnaires over an approximately two-month period could optionally be provided by prospective study participants. Before DNA extraction, blood samples from the prospective study were shipped at room temperature or frozen.

In regard to this clone: Its antigen is currently not known. The sample holds no much larger clone one base away, and base qualities are not on file.

The immunoSEQ Assay, a bias-controlled multiplex PCR, was used to amplify TCRbeta CDR3 regions from genomic DNA. From the authors' description of their analysis: Nucleated cell counts per sample were estimated from amplification of reference gene primers within the assay. Sequence reads were collapsed and filtered to measure the absolute abundance of every unique TCRbeta CDR3 rearrangement. For each sample, productive Simpson clonality was calculated by taking the square root of Simpson's diversity index across productive rearrangements. The source is immuneACCESS, and TCRdb retained only in-frame sequences with V and J called. Part of the clones is not carried over; for the studies checked, unresolved V genes explain less than half of this, and the remainder is unexplained. V and J calls and clone size follow that table, whereas D and trimming were derived from the DNA. The sample contains 400,000 or so clones, roughly 91% of them found a single time. The ten top clones hold 0.6% to 0.7% of the sample.

The clonotype originates from a man between 18 and 35 years old who had recovered from COVID-19. Source material: PBMCs or T cells enriched from blood (not recorded which). The rearranged segments are TRBV18 and TRBJ1-1; TRBD1 matches 9 bases in the middle. The nucleotides are TGTGCCAGCTCCCCCAGACAGGGGGAGGCTGAAGCTTTCTTT. This translates into CASSPRQGEAEAFF.